A selection of T cell receptor beta chains follows, all from one sample in a study of CD8+CD57+ T cells in acquired aplastic anemia. Via MiXCR, TCRdb re-called the reads, giving one row per CDR3 protein. The repertoire has 100,000 to 150,000 distinct CDR3 sequences, 30% to 45% of them found once; the top ten carry about 2.7%. Sequencing was done on a sample of sorted CD4+, CD8+, or CD8+CD57+ T cells (not recorded which) from PBMCs. Receptors were obtained from a human donor with aplastic anemia. Each CDR3 is given with its conserved first and last residue. D genes are given only for firm matches. A row's size may be missing; if present it is once, few, many or a size class.

v_call: TRBV7-2; j_call: TRBJ2-3; clone_size: many; d_call: .; cdr3_nt: TGTGCCAGCAGCTGGCGGGGAGAAACAGATACGCAGTATTTT; cdr3_aa: CASSWRGETDTQYF
v_call: TRBV25-1; j_call: TRBJ1-2; clone_size: .; d_call: TRBD1; cdr3_nt: TGTGCCAGCAGGAGTACTCTTGGACAGGGTGGCTACACCTTC; cdr3_aa: CASRSTLGQGGYTF
v_call: TRBV29-1; j_call: TRBJ2-3; clone_size: .; d_call: .; cdr3_nt: TGCAGCGTTCAGCCATTGGGTACGCAGTATTTT; cdr3_aa: CSVQPLGTQYF
v_call: TRBV20-1; j_call: TRBJ1-4; clone_size: .; d_call: .; cdr3_nt: TGCAGTGCTAGTTGGGGCAGGGAAAAACTGTTTTTT; cdr3_aa: CSASWGREKLFF
v_call: TRBV29-1; j_call: TRBJ2-5; clone_size: .; d_call: .; cdr3_nt: TGCAGCGTTGAAGATCAGAACACCGGAGGGACCCAGTACTTC; cdr3_aa: CSVEDQNTGGTQYF
v_call: TRBV4-3; j_call: TRBJ2-3; clone_size: few; d_call: .; cdr3_nt: TGCGCCAGCAGCCAGCCTCCCCCCGGATTGGCGTATACGCAGTATTTT; cdr3_aa: CASSQPPPGLAYTQYF
v_call: TRBV5-1; j_call: TRBJ2-7; clone_size: many; d_call: TRBD1; cdr3_nt: TGCGCCAGCAGCTACACGAACAGGGGCCAGAGCTCCTACGAGCAGTACTTC; cdr3_aa: CASSYTNRGQSSYEQYF
v_call: TRBV19; j_call: TRBJ1-1; clone_size: .; d_call: .; cdr3_nt: TGTGCCAGTAGTGCCAGGGTAGAAAACACTGAAGCTTTCTTT; cdr3_aa: CASSARVENTEAFF
v_call: TRBV20-1; j_call: TRBJ2-6; clone_size: once; d_call: .; cdr3_nt: TGCAGTGCTACCAAACAAGCTGGGGCCAACGTCCTGACTTTC; cdr3_aa: CSATKQAGANVLTF
v_call: TRBV14; j_call: TRBJ2-6; clone_size: once; d_call: .; cdr3_nt: TGTGCCAGCAGCCAAGGGCCCGGGGGGCTCCTAGGCAGGGTCTCTGGGGCCAACGTCCTGACTTTC; cdr3_aa: CASSQGPGGLLGRVSGANVLTF
v_call: TRBV2; j_call: TRBJ1-4; clone_size: .; d_call: .; cdr3_nt: TGTGCTACGGGGGGGGACGTTGAAAAACTGTTTTTT; cdr3_aa: CATGGDVEKLFF
v_call: TRBV15; j_call: TRBJ2-7; clone_size: .; d_call: .; cdr3_nt: TGTGCCACCAGCAGAGAGAGCATGGCTGAGCAGTACTTC; cdr3_aa: CATSRESMAEQYF
v_call: TRBV5-4; j_call: TRBJ2-7; clone_size: .; d_call: .; cdr3_nt: TGTGCCAGCAGCTTGTCAGACAGCGCCTACGAGCAGTACTTC; cdr3_aa: CASSLSDSAYEQYF
v_call: TRBV7-2; j_call: TRBJ2-5; clone_size: .; d_call: .; cdr3_nt: TGTGCCAGCAGCTCACCCCCGGCCGAGACCCAGTACTTC; cdr3_aa: CASSSPPAETQYF
v_call: TRBV10-2; j_call: TRBJ1-4; clone_size: .; d_call: TRBD1; cdr3_nt: TGTGCCAGCAGCGTAGGGACAGGGCAGGGTGAAAAACTGTTTTTT; cdr3_aa: CASSVGTGQGEKLFF
v_call: TRBV29-1; j_call: TRBJ1-2; clone_size: many; d_call: .; cdr3_nt: TGCAGCGTTGGTGGCCCGCAGAGGTGGAACAACTATGGCTACACCTTC; cdr3_aa: CSVGGPQRWNNYGYTF
v_call: TRBV29-1; j_call: TRBJ2-2; clone_size: few; d_call: TRBD1; cdr3_nt: TGCAGCTTACCGCGAAATAGGGACAGGGTGAACACCGGGGAGCTGTTTTTT; cdr3_aa: CSLPRNRDRVNTGELFF
v_call: TRBV10-3; j_call: TRBJ2-1; clone_size: many; d_call: TRBD2; cdr3_nt: TGTGCCATCAGTGGGTCCGGGACTAGCGGGGGGAATGAGCAGTTCTTC; cdr3_aa: CAISGSGTSGGNEQFF
v_call: TRBV6-4; j_call: TRBJ2-5; clone_size: many; d_call: TRBD1; cdr3_nt: TGTGCCACCTCCGGACAGGGGGCACGGGAGACCCAGTACTTC; cdr3_aa: CATSGQGARETQYF
v_call: TRBV30; j_call: TRBJ2-1; clone_size: .; d_call: .; cdr3_nt: TGTGCCTGGAGTAGGAGGGGTACCTACAATGAGCAGTTCTTC; cdr3_aa: CAWSRRGTYNEQFF
v_call: TRBV7-2; j_call: TRBJ1-2; clone_size: many; d_call: .; cdr3_nt: TGTGCCAGCAGCCCCTCACAGGGAGTCCGCTATGGCTACACCTTC; cdr3_aa: CASSPSQGVRYGYTF
v_call: TRBV19; j_call: TRBJ2-3; clone_size: .; d_call: .; cdr3_nt: TGTGCCAGTAGTAGGTCAGCGAACACTACGCAGTATTTT; cdr3_aa: CASSRSANTTQYF
v_call: TRBV2; j_call: TRBJ1-2; clone_size: .; d_call: .; cdr3_nt: TGTGCCAGCAGTGACAACGGACAGCTCTATGGCTACACCTTC; cdr3_aa: CASSDNGQLYGYTF
v_call: TRBV19; j_call: TRBJ1-2; clone_size: .; d_call: TRBD1; cdr3_nt: TGTGCCAGTAGGCACAGGGACAGGGGGCGGGGCTACACCTTC; cdr3_aa: CASRHRDRGRGYTF
v_call: TRBV11-2; j_call: TRBJ1-2; clone_size: many; d_call: .; cdr3_nt: TGTGCCAGCAGCCAGACAGTTCCAGCTATCTATGGCTACACCTTC; cdr3_aa: CASSQTVPAIYGYTF
v_call: TRBV18; j_call: TRBJ1-2; clone_size: .; d_call: .; cdr3_nt: TGTGCCAGCTCAGGACAGTCTAACTATGGCTACACCTTC; cdr3_aa: CASSGQSNYGYTF
v_call: TRBV2; j_call: TRBJ1-5; clone_size: .; d_call: TRBD1; cdr3_nt: TGTGCCAGCATGGACAGGCTCTATAGCAGTCAGCCCCAGCATTTT; cdr3_aa: CASMDRLYSSQPQHF
v_call: TRBV19; j_call: TRBJ1-4; clone_size: many; d_call: .; cdr3_nt: TGTGCCAGTAGTATCGACGGCAGTCGAAATGAAAAACTGTTTTTT; cdr3_aa: CASSIDGSRNEKLFF
v_call: TRBV2; j_call: TRBJ1-4; clone_size: once; d_call: TRBD1; cdr3_nt: TGTGCCAGCAGTGAACGTGGACAGGGAGGTACGGGAGAGGAAAAACTGTTTTTT; cdr3_aa: CASSERGQGGTGEEKLFF
v_call: TRBV29-1; j_call: TRBJ1-2; clone_size: .; d_call: TRBD1; cdr3_nt: TGCAGCGCCGAGGGGACAGTTTATGGCTACACCTTC; cdr3_aa: CSAEGTVYGYTF
v_call: TRBV3-1; j_call: TRBJ1-1; clone_size: few; d_call: .; cdr3_nt: TGTGCCAGCAGCCAAGGGTCTGCGGCCCTCTTGGGAGCTTTCTTT; cdr3_aa: CASSQGSAALLGAFF
v_call: TRBV4-1; j_call: TRBJ1-2; clone_size: .; d_call: .; cdr3_nt: TGCGCCAGCAGCCAGGATCAGGGGCTTGACTATGGCTACACCTTC; cdr3_aa: CASSQDQGLDYGYTF
v_call: TRBV19; j_call: TRBJ1-2; clone_size: .; d_call: TRBD1; cdr3_nt: TGCGCCAGTAGTCTCCGACAGGGCGCTAACTATGGCTACACCTTC; cdr3_aa: CASSLRQGANYGYTF
v_call: TRBV15; j_call: TRBJ2-5; clone_size: many; d_call: TRBD2; cdr3_nt: TGTGCCACCAGCAGAATAGCGGGGGAGACCCAGTACTTC; cdr3_aa: CATSRIAGETQYF
v_call: TRBV15; j_call: TRBJ2-7; clone_size: .; d_call: TRBD1; cdr3_nt: TGTGCCACCAGCAGCGTAGACAGGGGTCTCGAGCAGTACTTC; cdr3_aa: CATSSVDRGLEQYF
v_call: TRBV28; j_call: TRBJ1-5; clone_size: many; d_call: .; cdr3_nt: TGTGCCAGCAGTTGGGGAGAGCAGCCCCAGCATTTT; cdr3_aa: CASSWGEQPQHF
v_call: TRBV20-1; j_call: TRBJ2-3; clone_size: many; d_call: TRBD2; cdr3_nt: TGCAGTGCTCGGGTCGGGGGGAGCACAGATACGCAGTATTTT; cdr3_aa: CSARVGGSTDTQYF
v_call: TRBV10-3; j_call: TRBJ2-1; clone_size: .; d_call: TRBD1; cdr3_nt: TGTGCCATCAGTGAGGTGGGGCAGGGGGCGGATGAGCAGTTCTTC; cdr3_aa: CAISEVGQGADEQFF
v_call: TRBV7-9; j_call: TRBJ2-3; clone_size: many; d_call: .; cdr3_nt: TGTGCCAGCAGCTTAATATCAGATACGCAGTATTTT; cdr3_aa: CASSLISDTQYF
v_call: TRBV2; j_call: TRBJ2-3; clone_size: many; d_call: .; cdr3_nt: TGTGCCAGCAAGAGGGATACCACAGATACGCAGTATTTT; cdr3_aa: CASKRDTTDTQYF
v_call: TRBV28; j_call: TRBJ2-3; clone_size: few; d_call: TRBD1; cdr3_nt: TGTGCCAGCAGTTTATCTGGGACAGCAAGCACAGATACGCAGTATTTT; cdr3_aa: CASSLSGTASTDTQYF
v_call: TRBV12-3/TRBV12-4; j_call: TRBJ1-6; clone_size: many; d_call: .; cdr3_nt: TGTGCCAGCACCCCGGGGGGGGGATCCATTAGTAATTCACCCCTCCACTTT; cdr3_aa: CASTPGGGSISNSPLHF
v_call: TRBV3-1; j_call: TRBJ2-5; clone_size: many; d_call: .; cdr3_nt: TGTGCCAGCAGCCAAGAGGGCAAGAAAGAGACCCAGTACTTC; cdr3_aa: CASSQEGKKETQYF
v_call: TRBV20-1; j_call: TRBJ1-2; clone_size: many; d_call: .; cdr3_nt: TGCAGTGCTAGAGATCTCACAAAGAATGGCTACACCTTC; cdr3_aa: CSARDLTKNGYTF
v_call: TRBV6-1; j_call: TRBJ1-1; clone_size: many; d_call: .; cdr3_nt: TGTGCCAGCAGTCGCCAGACCGGGCTTGGGAGCACTGAAGCTTTCTTT; cdr3_aa: CASSRQTGLGSTEAFF
v_call: TRBV7-2; j_call: TRBJ2-5; clone_size: .; d_call: .; cdr3_nt: TGTGCCAGCAGGAACAACAGACAGTCCCAAGAGACCCAGTACTTC; cdr3_aa: CASRNNRQSQETQYF
v_call: TRBV7-2; j_call: TRBJ2-7; clone_size: many; d_call: .; cdr3_nt: TGTGCCAGCAGCAAGACAGTTGCATACGAGCAGTACTTC; cdr3_aa: CASSKTVAYEQYF
v_call: TRBV24-1; j_call: TRBJ1-5; clone_size: .; d_call: .; cdr3_nt: TGTGCCACCAGTGACAGGCTCTGGAATCAGCCCCAGCATTTT; cdr3_aa: CATSDRLWNQPQHF
v_call: TRBV2; j_call: TRBJ1-5; clone_size: .; d_call: TRBD1; cdr3_nt: TGTGCCAGCAGCGAGGACAGGGGGCATCAGCCCCAGCATTTT; cdr3_aa: CASSEDRGHQPQHF
v_call: TRBV20-1; j_call: TRBJ1-5; clone_size: .; d_call: .; cdr3_nt: TGCAGTGCTAGACCTCCGGGACTCCTGAATCAGCCCCAGCATTTT; cdr3_aa: CSARPPGLLNQPQHF
v_call: TRBV2; j_call: TRBJ1-5; clone_size: many; d_call: TRBD1; cdr3_nt: TGTGCCACCCAGGGGGCCAGGACCAATCAGCCCCAGCATTTT; cdr3_aa: CATQGARTNQPQHF
v_call: TRBV10-3; j_call: TRBJ1-5; clone_size: .; d_call: .; cdr3_nt: .; cdr3_aa: CAISGDGWGPSIF
v_call: TRBV19; j_call: TRBJ2-3; clone_size: many; d_call: .; cdr3_nt: TGTGCCAGTAAACAGGACTCGGCAGATACGCAGTATTTT; cdr3_aa: CASKQDSADTQYF
v_call: TRBV15; j_call: TRBJ2-3; clone_size: .; d_call: .; cdr3_nt: TGTGCCACCAGCAGAGAGGGGTGGCCTAGCACAGATACGCAGTATTTT; cdr3_aa: CATSREGWPSTDTQYF